The 20 T cell receptor beta chains reported below all come from one sample, sequenced in a study of CD8 T cells in ankylosing spondylitis. Study-level results: Roughly eight highly homologous variants made up a TCR beta motif that seemed to typify ankylosing spondylitis blood.

TCRdb analysed the 5' RACE reads with MiXCR anew, one entry per CDR3 protein. Here the sample spans a few hundred thousand distinct CDR3 sequences, over 15% being singletons. These receptors are not linked to any known antigen. The sample was blood, either unsorted or a sorted T cell fraction (not recorded which). The receptors come from a male donor with ankylosing spondylitis.

In its sample, this clonotype was seen a few times. The chain combines TRBV4-3 with TRBJ2-1; the match to TRBD1 covers 9 bases. After removal of 3 bases from V and 4 bases from J, the junction contained 4 bases not matched to a gene. The CDR3 contains 15 residues. Germline V CDR1 and CDR2: LGHNA, YSLEER. The DNA of the CDR3 is TGCGCCAGCAGCCAGGGGACAGGGCAATACAATGAGCAGTTCTTC. Translation gives CASSQGTGQYNEQFF.

This clonotype showed up many times. The genes are TRBV7-2 and TRBJ2-1; D gene uncertain. Per the germline V gene, CDR1 is SGHTA and CDR2 is FQGNSA. V was pared by 4 bases and J by 7 bases, with 5 bases between. The CDR3 loop spans 11 amino acids. In DNA, the CDR3 is TGTGCCAGCAGCTGGGTGAATGAGCAGTTCTTC. Its translation: CASSWVNEQFF.

This clonotype was seen a handful of times. V and J are TRBV20-1 and TRBJ1-5; 9 bases are shared with TRBD1. The CDR3 is 15 residues long. Germline V lookup: CDR1 DFQATT, CDR2 SNEGSKA (reference sequence). The V segment lost 4 bases and the J segment 1 base; nucleotides outside the gene matches: 5. In nucleotides, the CDR3 is TGCAGTGCTAAAGACAGGGGGGAGAGCAATCAGCCCCAGCATTTT. Its translation is CSAKDRGESNQPQHF.

The V and J genes are TRBV7-2 and TRBJ2-3; tentative D call: TRBD2 (6 bases). Trimming removed 5 bases at V and 4 bases at J, with 13 bases between. The CDR3 has 14 residues. Germline values: CDR1 SGHTA, CDR2 FQGNSA. CDR3 amino acids: CASSPRGYADTQYF. CDR3 DNA: TGTGCCAGCAGCCCCCGGGGGTATGCAGATACGCAGTATTTT.

This clonotype came up many times. The chain has TRBV12-3 or TRBV12-4 and TRBJ2-1; 7 bases are a match to TRBD1. This CDR3 spans 15 amino acids. V shed 3 bases, J shed 7 bases, and the junction held 9 bases outside the gene matches. The CDR3 sequence: CASSLARGQSNEQFF. The CDR3 DNA reads as TGTGCCAGCAGTTTGGCGAGGGGACAGAGTAATGAGCAGTTCTTC.

This clonotype was counted ten times or more. The chain is built from TRBV5-1 and TRBJ1-1; D unresolved. Trimming left V 4 bases short and J 7 bases short, with 8 bases between. Germline CDR1 and CDR2: SGHRS and YFSETQ. This CDR3 has 11 amino acids. DNA of the CDR3: TGCGCCAGCAGCCTGTATGGTGAAGCTTTCTTT. As protein: CASSLYGEAFF.

This clonotype was recorded many times. This chain uses TRBV11-2 with TRBJ1-1; TRBD1 matches at 7 bases. Per germline, CDR1 SGHAT and CDR2 FQNNGV. After removal of 7 bases from V and 0 bases from J, the junction contained 5 bases not matched to a gene. The length of the CDR3 is 14 residues. CDR3 loop: CASTSTGMNTEAFF. CDR3 sequence (DNA): TGTGCCAGCACCTCGACAGGGATGAACACTGAAGCTTTCTTT.

This sequence joins TRBV5-6 and TRBJ2-3; D may be TRBD1 or TRBD2 (6 bases each). Germline lookup yields CDR1 SGHDT and CDR2 YYEEEE. V was cut by 3 bases and J by 4 bases, with 15 bases left in between. The CDR3 sequence is 15 residues long. The DNA of the CDR3 is TGTGCCAGCAGCTCAAACGGGGGCCGGTCAGATACGCAGTATTTT. Amino acid sequence: CASSSNGGRSDTQYF.

The chain is built from TRBV6-1 and TRBJ1-1; D is possibly TRBD1 (5 bases). Germline assignment: CDR1 MNHNS and CDR2 SASEGT. Trimming took 8 bases from V and 5 from J, leaving 15 bases between them. CDR3 size: 13 residues. In DNA form, the CDR3 reads TGTGCCAGCGGGGCAAGGGAGAATACTGAAGCTTTCTTT. Amino acid sequence: CASGARENTEAFF.

The rearrangement joins TRBV18 to TRBJ1-1; no firm D call. The CDR3 covers 14 residues. Germline values: CDR1 KGHSH, CDR2 LQKENI. V lost 4 bases, J lost 1 base, and 10 bases lay in between. CDR3 protein: CASSLSTENTEAFF. The CDR3 DNA reads TGTGCCAGCTCACTATCGACCGAGAACACTGAAGCTTTCTTT.

This chain connects TRBV7-2 to TRBJ2-3; perhaps TRBD1 as D (6 bases). Trimming removed 2 bases from V and 2 bases from J, with 8 bases in between. Per germline, CDR1 SGHTA and CDR2 FQGNSA. This CDR3 spans 14 amino acids. CDR3 sequence (DNA): TGTGCCAGCAGCTTACAGGGGACCACAGATACGCAGTATTTT. Its translation: CASSLQGTTDTQYF.

This clonotype turned up a few times. The chain uses TRBV10-2 and TRBJ1-4, with D possibly being TRBD1 (5 bases). V lost 9 bases and J lost 7, with 12 bases in between. This CDR3 spans 12 amino acids. In germline, CDR1 is WSHSY, CDR2 SAAADI. CDR3 DNA sequence: TGCGCCAGTGGACCCCAGGGTGAAAAACTGTTTTTT. This sequence encodes CASGPQGEKLFF.

This clonotype was counted between two and nine times. This chain links TRBV2 with TRBJ1-6; D not certain. The ends were cut back, 7 bases at V and 7 bases at J, with 14 bases in the middle. The V gene's germline CDR1 is SNHLY and CDR2 FYNNEI. The CDR3 is made up of 14 amino acids. The CDR3, as DNA: TGTGCCAGCATTCGGACGGGTACAAATTCACCCCTCCACTTT. Protein sequence: CASIRTGTNSPLHF.

Points on this clonotype: Germline is not matched at one junction end, which may reflect a read error. J is TRBJ1-1 and V is TRBV18; 8 nucleotides align to TRBD1. Looked up from germline, CDR1 is KGHSH and CDR2 is LQKENI. This CDR3 comprises 13 residues. DNA of the CDR3: TGTGCCAGCTCATCCCACGGGACAGGCTATCGAGTCTTT. Residues: CASSSHGTGYRVF.

This clonotype was counted a single time. This chain's CDR3 is CASRKGLAGITNTGELFF. The CDR3 nucleotides read TGTGCCAGCAGAAAGGGACTAGCGGGGATAACGAACACCGGGGAGCTGTTTTTT. V is TRBV2 and J is TRBJ2-2; 13 positions match TRBD2. This CDR3 has 18 amino acids. The V and J ends lost 6 bases and 0 bases, in that order; junction bases with no gene match: 7. Germline lookup yields CDR1 SNHLY and CDR2 FYNNEI.

The chain is built from TRBV24-1 and TRBJ2-1, with D tentatively TRBD2 (7 bases). Germline CDR1 and CDR2: KGHDR and SFDVKD. The V and J ends lost 6 bases and 8 bases respectively, with 16 bases between them. The CDR3 covers 14 residues. The CDR3 spells CATSPWAGADEQFF. As DNA, the CDR3 is TGTGCCACCAGTCCCTGGGCGGGGGCTGATGAGCAGTTCTTC.

The table lists this clonotype with a few counts. The V gene is TRBV6-1, the J gene TRBJ2-1; the match to TRBD2 covers 7 bases. Germline CDR1 MNHNS, CDR2 SASEGT. The CDR3 length is 16 residues. The J segment lost 3 bases and the V segment lost 5 bases, leaving 10 bases of the junction unmatched. The CDR3 bases are TGTGCCAGCAGTCCCGTGGCGGGAGTGGGCTACAATGAGCAGTTCTTC. Amino acid sequence: CASSPVAGVGYNEQFF.

This rearrangement joins TRBV7-9 to TRBJ2-2; perhaps TRBD1 as D (6 bases). V was clipped by 2 bases and J by 3 bases, with 16 bases between them. The CDR3 consists of 17 residues. CDR1 is SEHNR, CDR2 FQNEAQ, per germline (reference sequence). This CDR3 reads CASSLKGSQGHTGELFF. In nucleotides, the CDR3 is TGTGCCAGCAGCTTAAAGGGTTCACAGGGTCACACCGGGGAGCTGTTTTTT.

This clonotype was counted many times. The chain uses TRBV29-1 and TRBJ1-3; 8 bases map to TRBD1. Germline-derived CDR1 and CDR2 are SQVTM and ANQGSEA. V shed 3 bases and J 7 bases; nucleotides not matched to a gene: 5. There are 13 residues in the CDR3. CDR3 region: CSVEDRERNTIYF. Written as DNA, the CDR3 is TGCAGCGTTGAGGACAGGGAACGGAACACCATATATTTT.

This chain links TRBV10-3 with TRBJ1-6, with 7 nucleotides matching TRBD1. The J segment lost 7 bases and the V segment lost 4 bases, leaving 10 bases of the junction unmatched. The germline CDR1 and CDR2 sequences are ENHRY and SYGVKD. The CDR3 spans 16 residues. CDR3 in DNA: TGTGCCATCAGTGCGGGCAGGGGGGTCGGAAATTCACCCCTCCACTTT. This gives the protein CAISAGRGVGNSPLHF.